This T cell receptor beta chain was retrieved from a study of radiation and T cells in renal cell carcinoma. Generated by immunoSEQ multiplex PCR, the TCRdb table keeps only in-frame clones and is missing some. The profile covers about 24,000 clones, with roughly 53% appearing a single time and less than 25% taken by the ten largest. Specified treatment: treatment-naive control, cytoreductive nephrectomy. Treatment-naive patients without radiation supplied the control tumors at nephrectomy. Of note for this clone: No antigen is known for it.

V lost 6 bases and J lost 5; bases outside the gene matches: 8. Germline V gene sequence: CDR1 ENHRY, CDR2 SYGVKD. The CDR3 sequence is 14 residues long. The study's findings and limits: Intratumoral heterogeneity was not captured in these approximately 1 g regions. Irradiated tumors held more dominant CDR3 motifs than control tumors.

Material: tumor tissue, obtained from a patient whose treatment was nephrectomy without radiotherapy. This rearrangement joins TRBV10-3 to TRBJ2-7; 9 nucleotides align to TRBD2. The receptor comes from a human donor with renal cell carcinoma. CDR3 residues: CAIRAGLAVDEQYF. CDR3 in DNA: TGTGCCATCAGGGCGGGACTAGCAGTCGACGAGCAGTACTTC.